This TCR beta chain came from a study of T cell responses to AZD1222 COVID-19 vaccine. About the research overall: Pooled in the analysis were second doses at about 4 or about 12 weeks. General study points: White British donors predominated, females outnumbered males, and clonal diversity was possibly underestimated. Spike was spanned by vaccine-associated CD4 TCRs, with dominance at 160-218 and 743-854. Spike-specific TCR breadth and depth went up after people got two AZD1222 doses.

This table comes from immunoSEQ multiplex PCR, and its TCRdb copy is limited to in-frame clones, with some not included. The repertoire holds under 200,000 clones, with approximately 90% as singletons. About this clone: Its cognate antigen is unknown.

The trim removed 0 bases at V and 6 bases at J, leaving 3 bases unmatched. This CDR3 has 16 residues. The germline V gene has CDR1 SGHRS and CDR2 YFSETQ. The specimen comprised peripheral blood, sampled on day 0 of AZD1222 vaccination. The clonotype originates from an adult in good health. This chain uses TRBV5-1 with TRBJ2-2, with 12 bases that match TRBD2. CDR3 DNA: TGCGCCAGCAGCTTGGAGCTAGCGGGAGGGTCCGGGGAGCTGTTTTTT. It specifies CASSLELAGGSGELFF.